A selection of T cell receptor beta chains follows, all from one sample in a study of human T cells and chemical hapten exposure. One entry per CDR3 protein, called by TCRdb with MiXCR from the RACE reads. The table includes fewer than 60,000 distinct CDR3 sequences, about 9% detected once. The sequencing here drew on whole blood, taken in connection with sensitization to the hapten diphenylcyclopropenone (DPC). Every receptor here comes from a woman aged 50 to 60 with alopecia areata. Some clones in this sample may be carry-over from other donors' samples. Each CDR3 is given with its conserved first and last residue. D genes are given only for firm matches. Size values are once, few and many counts, or a class for expanded clones, and some rows have none.

j_call,clone_size,v_call,d_call,cdr3_nt,cdr3_aa
TRBJ2-5,.,TRBV12-3/TRBV12-4,.,TGTGCCAGCAGCCTCGAGCGGACCCAGTACTTC,CASSLERTQYF
TRBJ2-1,.,TRBV28,TRBD2,TGTGCCAGCAGAGCGGGGCCTAATGAGCAGTTCTTC,CASRAGPNEQFF
TRBJ2-1,many,TRBV29-1,TRBD2,TGCAGCGCCCGACTAGCGGGAGAGCCGAAAACCTACAATGAGCAGTTCTTC,CSARLAGEPKTYNEQFF
TRBJ2-7,many,TRBV20-1,.,TGCAGTGCTAGTACGGACAACCCACCCTACGAGCAGTACTTC,CSASTDNPPYEQYF
TRBJ2-7,medium-sized,TRBV7-8,.,TGTGCCAGCAGCGCCATTCAGAGGGAGCAGTACTTC,CASSAIQREQYF
TRBJ1-1,many,TRBV29-1,TRBD1,TGCAGCGTTGGCCGGGACAGGGACGCCACTGAAGCTTTCTTT,CSVGRDRDATEAFF
TRBJ2-1,few,TRBV20-1,.,TGCAGTGCTAGAGAATTAGTGGGGCTTAAAAATGAGCAGTTCTTC,CSARELVGLKNEQFF
TRBJ1-5,many,TRBV28,.,TGTGCCAGCAGTTTCGGAGGGTTGTTTGGGGGCAGAGGCAATCAGCCCCAGCATTTT,CASSFGGLFGGRGNQPQHF
TRBJ2-3,many,TRBV7-2,.,TGTGCCAGCAGCTTAATCAGGTCCAGCGGGTTGACAGATACGCAGTATTTT,CASSLIRSSGLTDTQYF
TRBJ2-2,many,TRBV20-1,TRBD2,TGCAGTGCTAGTAGCTTAGCGGGAAAGATCACCGGGGAGCTGTTTTTT,CSASSLAGKITGELFF
TRBJ2-1,many,TRBV10-3,TRBD1,TGTGCCATCAGGCGGACAGGGGGCAAGTATGAGCAGTTCTTC,CAIRRTGGKYEQFF
TRBJ2-2,many,TRBV5-1,.,TGCGCCAGCAGCTTGGACGGTCTAGTGGCGGCTAACACCGGGGAGCTGTTTTTT,CASSLDGLVAANTGELFF
TRBJ1-1,many,TRBV29-1,.,TGCAGCGTTGCATCCTCGTACCGGTCAGGGAACACTGAAGCTTTCTTT,CSVASSYRSGNTEAFF
TRBJ1-6,many,TRBV5-1,TRBD1,TGCGCCAGCAGCTCATCGGACAGGGGGCGATCACCCCTCCACTTT,CASSSSDRGRSPLHF
TRBJ2-7,.,TRBV19,.,TGTGCCAGTAGTGCACCGGACCGCCTCACTTACGAGCAGTACTTC,CASSAPDRLTYEQYF
TRBJ2-5,many,TRBV18,TRBD2,TGTGCCAGCTCACCACGAAGCGGGAGTTCAGAGACCCAGTACTTC,CASSPRSGSSETQYF
TRBJ2-2,medium-sized,TRBV29-1,TRBD2,TGCAGCGTTGACGTAGCGGGGAACACCGGGGAGCTGTTTTTT,CSVDVAGNTGELFF
TRBJ2-7,once,TRBV28,.,TGTGCCAGCAGTAGCCCCCAGACCTACGAGCAGTACTTC,CASSSPQTYEQYF
TRBJ2-7,many,TRBV7-8,.,TGTGCCAGCAGCTTAGTTGGCGGAAGAACCTACGAGCAGTACTTC,CASSLVGGRTYEQYF
TRBJ2-7,many,TRBV7-8,.,TGTGCCAGCAGCTTAGCCAGGGGAACCTACGAGCAGTACTTC,CASSLARGTYEQYF
TRBJ1-5,many,TRBV12-3/TRBV12-4,.,TGTGCCAGCAGTCCCCCCGGGTGGGGGGGTCAGCCCCAGCATTTT,CASSPPGWGGQPQHF
TRBJ2-1,few,TRBV20-1,.,TGCAGTGCTAGCGGGTCCTACAATGAGCAGTTCTTC,CSASGSYNEQFF
TRBJ2-7,.,TRBV20-1,TRBD2,TGCAGTGTCCTCAGGCCTAGCGGGTACTACGAGCAGTACTTC,CSVLRPSGYYEQYF
TRBJ1-1,.,TRBV7-9,.,TGTGCCAGCAGCCGGGTAAAAACAGGGAGGACTGAAGCTTTCTTT,CASSRVKTGRTEAFF
TRBJ1-1,many,TRBV7-2,.,TGTGCCAGCAGCTTTTCCCGCGAGGACACTGAAGCTTTCTTT,CASSFSREDTEAFF
TRBJ2-7,many,TRBV12-3/TRBV12-4,.,TGTGCCAGCAGAGGCAGAGGACTGTTCTACGAGCAGTACTTC,CASRGRGLFYEQYF
TRBJ2-7,many,TRBV28,.,TGTGCCAGCACCAGGAGGGGGCCCTACGAGCAGTACTTC,CASTRRGPYEQYF
TRBJ2-3,few,TRBV20-1,TRBD2,TGCAGTGCTAGGTCTACTAGCGGGAGTCTCGTAGATACGCAGTATTTT,CSARSTSGSLVDTQYF
TRBJ1-1,.,TRBV6-2/TRBV6-3,.,TGTGCCAGCAGGAAAGGGTGGACGGAGAACACTGAAGCTTTCTTT,CASRKGWTENTEAFF
TRBJ2-2,many,TRBV7-2,.,TGTGCCAGCAAACGCGACCGGAACACCGGGGAGCTGTTTTTT,CASKRDRNTGELFF
TRBJ1-2,many,TRBV29-1,.,TGCAGCGTTGTCTCGACCGGGGGGTATGGCTACACCTTC,CSVVSTGGYGYTF
TRBJ1-1,many,TRBV2,.,TGTGCCAGCAGTTCAACGGTGAACACTGAAGCTTTCTTT,CASSSTVNTEAFF
TRBJ2-2,many,TRBV6-6,TRBD1,TGTGCCACTCAGAGACAGGGGGTTAACACCGGGGAGCTGTTTTTT,CATQRQGVNTGELFF
TRBJ2-1,many,TRBV29-1,TRBD2,TGCAGCGTGAAACTAGCGGGAGGGCCTAACAATGAGCAGTTCTTC,CSVKLAGGPNNEQFF
TRBJ2-3,many,TRBV7-9,.,TGTGCCAGCAGGTTTCTAGACACAGATACGCAGTATTTT,CASRFLDTDTQYF
TRBJ2-1,many,TRBV28,TRBD2,TGTGCCAGCAGTTCCCCGGAAGCGGGAGGTTCCTACAATGAGCAGTTCTTC,CASSSPEAGGSYNEQFF
TRBJ2-2,many,TRBV3-1,TRBD1,TGTGCCAGCACCCAACTAGGGGGCCCGCCCGGGGAGCTGTTTTTT,CASTQLGGPPGELFF
TRBJ2-7,many,TRBV20-1,.,TGCAGTAAGGGGCGGCTGGGACCCTACGAGCAGTACTTC,CSKGRLGPYEQYF
TRBJ2-7,.,TRBV5-1,.,TGCGCCAGCAGCTTGGCGGGCGGATTGGGCTTCGAGCAGTACTTC,CASSLAGGLGFEQYF
TRBJ1-5,many,TRBV20-1,.,TGCAGTGCTAGGGCGGACAGTTGGAATCAGCCCCAGCATTTT,CSARADSWNQPQHF
TRBJ2-5,.,TRBV5-8,TRBD2,TGTGCCAGCAGCTTGGGGACTAGGCGGTCAGAGACCCAGTACTTC,CASSLGTRRSETQYF
TRBJ2-1,many,TRBV6-2/TRBV6-3,.,TGTGCCAGCAGGGACCGGGATAGGCCGTTCTTC,CASRDRDRPFF
TRBJ1-5,few,TRBV10-3,.,TGTGCCATCAGTAAGGAAGATAGCAATCAGCCCCAGCATTTT,CAISKEDSNQPQHF
TRBJ1-2,many,TRBV4-1,.,TGCGCCAGCAGCCAAGGGTATGGCAGGGACTATGGCTACACCTTC,CASSQGYGRDYGYTF
TRBJ1-4,many,TRBV12-3/TRBV12-4,.,TGTGCCAGCAGTTTTGGCGGATCATTGTCAACTAATGAAAAACTGTTTTTT,CASSFGGSLSTNEKLFF
TRBJ2-1,many,TRBV3-1,.,TGTGCCAGCAGCGATGGACTTTACAATGAGCAGTTCTTC,CASSDGLYNEQFF
TRBJ2-1,many,TRBV3-1,.,TGTGCCAGCAGCCTTAGCCTGGTTACGGTCTTC,CASSLSLVTVF
TRBJ1-4,.,TRBV30,.,TGTGCCTGGAAAAGGGGTAGCGAAAAACTGTTTTTT,CAWKRGSEKLFF
TRBJ1-5,many,TRBV7-9,.,TGTGCCAGCAGCCGTGACGCTAGCAATCAGCCCCAGCATTTT,CASSRDASNQPQHF
TRBJ2-7,many,TRBV20-1,TRBD2,TGCAGTGCTAGAGTCGGGACTAGCGGCTACGAGCAGTACTTC,CSARVGTSGYEQYF
TRBJ1-5,.,TRBV27,.,TGTGTCAGCAGTTTATCGACGGGGTCTCAGCCCCAGCATTTT,CVSSLSTGSQPQHF
TRBJ2-4,few,TRBV6-2/TRBV6-3,TRBD1,TGTGCCAGCAGTTACCAAAAACAGGGGGAGTGGGCCAAAAACATTCAGTACTTC,CASSYQKQGEWAKNIQYF
TRBJ2-1,few,TRBV5-4,.,TGTGCCAGCAGCTTGGGACTGGGGGGCCGTACCCTCTTC,CASSLGLGGRTLF
TRBJ1-5,few,TRBV20-1,TRBD1,TGCAGTGCTAGGACAGGGGGCCCTTATCAGCCCCAGCATTTT,CSARTGGPYQPQHF
TRBJ1-2,.,TRBV3-1,TRBD1,TGTGCCAGCAGCCTGGGACAGAGATATGGCTACACCTTC,CASSLGQRYGYTF